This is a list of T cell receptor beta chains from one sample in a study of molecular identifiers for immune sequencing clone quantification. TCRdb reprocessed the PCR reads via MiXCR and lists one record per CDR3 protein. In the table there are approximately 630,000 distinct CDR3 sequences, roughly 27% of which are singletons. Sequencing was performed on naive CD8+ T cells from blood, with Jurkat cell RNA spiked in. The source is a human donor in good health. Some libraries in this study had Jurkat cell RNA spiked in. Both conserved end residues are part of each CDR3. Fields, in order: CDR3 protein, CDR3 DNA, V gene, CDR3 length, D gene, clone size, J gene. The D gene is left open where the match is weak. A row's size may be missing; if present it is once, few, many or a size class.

CDR3: CASSLDLSSGTGELFF
DNA: TGTGCCAGCAGCTTGGACCTATCTAGCGGCACCGGGGAGCTGTTTTTT
V: TRBV5-4
length: 16
D: TRBD2
size: .
J: TRBJ2-2

CDR3: CASGAPGSGAEAFF
DNA: TGTGCTAGTGGAGCGCCGGGGAGCGGGGCTGAAGCTTTCTTT
V: TRBV12-5
length: 14
D: .
size: many
J: TRBJ1-1

CDR3: CASSLTLAGPEAFF
DNA: TGTGCCAGCAGCTTAACCCTGGCAGGGCCTGAAGCTTTCTTT
V: TRBV7-2
length: 14
D: .
size: .
J: TRBJ1-1

CDR3: CASSLVQDSGNTIYF
DNA: TGTGCCAGCAGTTTGGTCCAGGACTCTGGAAACACCATATATTTT
V: TRBV28
length: 15
D: .
size: many
J: TRBJ1-3

CDR3: CASSLVGDGGRETQYF
DNA: TGTGCCAGCAGCTTAGTCGGGGACGGAGGCCGGGAGACCCAGTACTTC
V: TRBV7-6
length: 16
D: .
size: many
J: TRBJ2-5

CDR3: CASSPVGTKDEQYF
DNA: TGTGCCAGCAGCCCCGTCGGGACAAAGGACGAGCAGTACTTC
V: TRBV13
length: 14
D: .
size: .
J: TRBJ2-7

CDR3: CAIGTDSNSLRYGYTF
DNA: TGTGCCATCGGTACGGACAGCAACTCACTTCGTTATGGCTACACCTTC
V: TRBV10-3
length: 16
D: .
size: .
J: TRBJ1-2

CDR3: CASSMYGNYGYTF
DNA: TGTGCCAGTAGTATGTATGGGAACTATGGCTACACCTTC
V: TRBV19
length: 13
D: .
size: many
J: TRBJ1-2

CDR3: CASSQAAGDNEQFF
DNA: TGTGCCAGCAGCCAGGCGGCAGGGGACAATGAGCAGTTCTTC
V: TRBV7-9
length: 14
D: .
size: few
J: TRBJ2-1

CDR3: CASSDVYGENTEAFF
DNA: TGTGCCAGCAGTGACGTCTACGGTGAGAACACTGAAGCTTTCTTT
V: TRBV25-1
length: 15
D: .
size: .
J: TRBJ1-1

CDR3: CASRIAETYNEQFF
DNA: TGTGCCAGCAGGATAGCAGAGACCTACAATGAGCAGTTCTTC
V: TRBV27
length: 14
D: .
size: few
J: TRBJ2-1

CDR3: CSARPGQAIAYEQYF
DNA: TGCAGTGCTAGGCCGGGACAGGCGATAGCCTACGAGCAGTACTTC
V: TRBV20-1
length: 15
D: TRBD1
size: .
J: TRBJ2-7

CDR3: CASSLPGFNQPQHF
DNA: TGTGCCAGCAGTTTACCTGGGTTCAATCAGCCCCAGCATTTT
V: TRBV27
length: 14
D: .
size: .
J: TRBJ1-5

CDR3: CASSLAASGCTDTQYF
DNA: TGTGCCAGCAGCTTGGCCGCTAGCGGGTGCACAGATACGCAGTATTTT
V: TRBV5-6
length: 16
D: TRBD2
size: .
J: TRBJ2-3

CDR3: CASSRQGLDTGELFF
DNA: TGTGCCAGCAGCAGACAGGGATTGGACACCGGGGAGCTGTTTTTT
V: TRBV5-4
length: 15
D: TRBD1
size: few
J: TRBJ2-2

CDR3: CSVEDQGAGANVLTF
DNA: TGCAGCGTTGAAGATCAAGGGGCTGGGGCCAACGTCCTGACTTTC
V: TRBV29-1
length: 15
D: .
size: many
J: TRBJ2-6

CDR3: CASSLKTRPISGNTIYF
DNA: TGTGCCAGCAGCCTAAAGACCCGACCTATCTCCGGAAACACCATATATTTT
V: TRBV3-1
length: 17
D: .
size: few
J: TRBJ1-3

CDR3: CASSWDRMIDTQYF
DNA: TGTGCCAGCAGCTGGGACAGGATGATAGATACTCAGTATTTT
V: TRBV5-3
length: 14
D: TRBD1
size: .
J: TRBJ2-3

CDR3: CASSSEGVTSYEQYF
DNA: TGTGCCAGCAGCTCCGAGGGGGTAACCTCCTACGAGCAGTACTTC
V: TRBV6-2/TRBV6-3
length: 15
D: .
size: many
J: TRBJ2-7

CDR3: CASRGLGGIDTGELFF
DNA: TGTGCCAGCAGGGGGCTGGGGGGGATAGACACCGGGGAGCTGTTTTTT
V: TRBV27
length: 16
D: TRBD2
size: .
J: TRBJ2-2

CDR3: CASSPKMAEMNTEAFF
DNA: TGTGCCAGCTCACCAAAGATGGCAGAGATGAACACTGAAGCTTTCTTT
V: TRBV18
length: 16
D: .
size: .
J: TRBJ1-1

CDR3: CASSRGPTDQPQHF
DNA: TGTGCCAGCAGCCGGGGTCCGACCGATCAGCCCCAGCATTTT
V: TRBV7-8
length: 14
D: .
size: many
J: TRBJ1-5

CDR3: CASSQGGVNTGELFF
DNA: TGTGCCAGCAGCCAAGGCGGGGTGAACACCGGGGAGCTGTTTTTT
V: TRBV11-2
length: 15
D: .
size: .
J: TRBJ2-2

CDR3: CASSFLDTQYF
DNA: TGTGCCAGCAGCTTCTTAGATACGCAGTATTTT
V: TRBV11-1
length: 11
D: .
size: .
J: TRBJ2-3

CDR3: CASSPTLQSGSYEQYF
DNA: TGCGCCAGCAGTCCCACTTTACAGTCTGGGTCCTACGAGCAGTACTTC
V: TRBV23-1
length: 16
D: .
size: few
J: TRBJ2-7

CDR3: CASSQDLGAGDRGYTF
DNA: TGCGCCAGCAGCCAAGATCTTGGGGCTGGGGATCGGGGCTACACCTTC
V: TRBV4-3
length: 16
D: .
size: few
J: TRBJ1-2

CDR3: CASSEAGFVPYYGYTF
DNA: TGTGCCAGCAGTGAAGCAGGGTTCGTCCCTTACTATGGCTACACCTTC
V: TRBV6-1
length: 16
D: .
size: few
J: TRBJ1-2

CDR3: CAWSDSRGQETQYF
DNA: TGTGCCTGGAGTGACTCGAGGGGACAAGAGACCCAGTACTTC
V: TRBV30
length: 14
D: .
size: few
J: TRBJ2-5

CDR3: CASTDRGYYGYTF
DNA: TGTGCCAGTACGGACAGGGGGTACTATGGCTACACCTTC
V: TRBV19
length: 13
D: TRBD1
size: .
J: TRBJ1-2

CDR3: CASSRTGGVYEQYF
DNA: TGTGCCAGCAGTAGGACAGGGGGCGTCTACGAGCAGTACTTC
V: TRBV6-1
length: 14
D: TRBD1
size: many
J: TRBJ2-7

CDR3: CASSQDWDRGSPLHF
DNA: TGTGCCAGCAGCCAAGATTGGGACAGGGGATCACCCCTCCACTTT
V: TRBV3-1
length: 15
D: TRBD1
size: few
J: TRBJ1-6

CDR3: CASSQDHGTYYEQYF
DNA: TGCGCCAGCAGCCAAGATCACGGGACCTACTACGAGCAGTACTTC
V: TRBV4-1
length: 15
D: .
size: .
J: TRBJ2-7

CDR3: CSARPSYQETQYF
DNA: TGCAGTGCTAGACCCTCGTACCAAGAGACCCAGTACTTC
V: TRBV20-1
length: 13
D: .
size: many
J: TRBJ2-5

CDR3: CSASPRHIYEQYF
DNA: TGCAGTGCTAGCCCCCGTCACATCTACGAGCAGTACTTC
V: TRBV20-1
length: 13
D: .
size: .
J: TRBJ2-7

CDR3: CASSHRTANNEQFF
DNA: TGTGCCAGCAGCCACCGGACGGCGAACAATGAGCAGTTCTTC
V: TRBV7-3
length: 14
D: .
size: .
J: TRBJ2-1

CDR3: CASTLYSPRTGELFF
DNA: TGTGCCAGTACCCTCTACAGTCCCCGCACCGGGGAGCTGTTTTTT
V: TRBV19
length: 15
D: .
size: .
J: TRBJ2-2

CDR3: CASSGPGQGSGNTIYF
DNA: TGTGCCAGCAGCGGGCCGGGACAGGGGTCTGGAAACACCATATATTTT
V: TRBV7-9
length: 16
D: TRBD1
size: .
J: TRBJ1-3

CDR3: CASSQDSIRTETVYGYTF
DNA: TGTGCCAGCAGCCAAGATTCTATCCGGACAGAAACTGTCTATGGCTACACCTTC
V: TRBV3-1
length: 18
D: .
size: .
J: TRBJ1-2

CDR3: CASSQEGPIDTQYF
DNA: TGCGCCAGCAGCCAAGAGGGACCGATCGATACGCAGTATTTT
V: TRBV4-3
length: 14
D: .
size: many
J: TRBJ2-3

CDR3: CASSPYWGGGEPQYF
DNA: TGTGCCAGCAGCCCCTACTGGGGTGGCGGTGAGCCCCAGTACTTC
V: TRBV7-9
length: 15
D: .
size: .
J: TRBJ2-5

CDR3: CTSSLTPVDNNEQFF
DNA: TGTACCAGCAGCTTAACTCCCGTTGACAACAATGAGCAGTTCTTC
V: TRBV7-3
length: 15
D: .
size: few
J: TRBJ2-1

CDR3: CASSQSRDRRDEQFF
DNA: TGTGCCAGCAGCCAAAGCCGGGACAGGCGCGATGAGCAGTTCTTC
V: TRBV12-3/TRBV12-4
length: 15
D: TRBD1
size: .
J: TRBJ2-1

CDR3: CVSSPNVQGNTGELFF
DNA: TGTGTCAGCAGCCCTAACGTACAGGGGAACACCGGGGAGCTGTTTTTT
V: TRBV7-9
length: 16
D: .
size: .
J: TRBJ2-2

CDR3: CSARDDTGGIDEQYF
DNA: TGCAGTGCTAGAGATGATACAGGGGGCATCGACGAGCAGTACTTC
V: TRBV20-1
length: 15
D: TRBD1
size: many
J: TRBJ2-7

CDR3: CASSELGYTEAFF
DNA: TGTGCCAGCAGTGAACTAGGGTACACTGAAGCTTTCTTT
V: TRBV6-1
length: 13
D: .
size: many
J: TRBJ1-1

CDR3: CASSSLKGRERMEQYF
DNA: TGTGCCAGCAGCTCCCTGAAGGGTCGGGAGCGTATGGAGCAGTACTTC
V: TRBV7-3
length: 16
D: .
size: many
J: TRBJ2-7

CDR3: CASSQWRGTDTQYF
DNA: TGTGCCAGCAGCCAGTGGAGGGGCACAGATACGCAGTATTTT
V: TRBV5-4
length: 14
D: .
size: many
J: TRBJ2-3

CDR3: CASSITSSSDSQYF
DNA: TGTGCCAGTAGTATCACTAGTTCATCGGATTCGCAGTATTTT
V: TRBV19
length: 14
D: .
size: .
J: TRBJ2-3

CDR3: CSVESGDYEQYF
DNA: TGCAGCGTTGAAAGCGGGGACTACGAGCAGTACTTC
V: TRBV29-1
length: 12
D: TRBD2
size: many
J: TRBJ2-7

CDR3: CAWSVGHTTEAFF
DNA: TGTGCCTGGAGTGTAGGACATACCACTGAAGCTTTCTTT
V: TRBV30
length: 13
D: .
size: many
J: TRBJ1-1

CDR3: CASRETSGANVLTF
DNA: TGTGCCAGCAGGGAGACCTCTGGGGCCAACGTCCTGACTTTC
V: TRBV6-6
length: 14
D: .
size: many
J: TRBJ2-6

CDR3: CSVEFARESTDTQYF
DNA: TGCAGCGTTGAATTTGCGCGGGAGAGCACAGATACGCAGTATTTT
V: TRBV29-1
length: 15
D: TRBD2
size: many
J: TRBJ2-3

CDR3: CASSQDWAGFENIQYF
DNA: TGTGCCAGCAGCCAAGATTGGGCAGGGTTTGAAAACATTCAGTACTTC
V: TRBV3-1
length: 16
D: .
size: many
J: TRBJ2-4

CDR3: CASSASPGAKELEAFF
DNA: TGTGCCAGCAGCGCTTCCCCGGGGGCAAAGGAACTTGAAGCTTTCTTT
V: TRBV7-8
length: 16
D: .
size: many
J: TRBJ1-1

CDR3: CASRQIARTGTSGSYGQYF
DNA: TGTGCCAGCAGGCAAATTGCTCGGACAGGGACTAGCGGGTCCTACGGGCAGTACTTC
V: TRBV7-9
length: 19
D: TRBD2
size: .
J: TRBJ2-7

CDR3: CASTGRTSGSYEQYF
DNA: TGTGCCAGCACCGGACGGACTAGCGGGAGTTACGAGCAGTACTTC
V: TRBV5-8
length: 15
D: TRBD2
size: many
J: TRBJ2-7